These 27 T cell receptor beta chains were all obtained from the same sample, sequenced in a study of T-cell memory formation after mild COVID-19. Each CDR3 protein gets one entry after TCRdb re-called the 5' RACE reads with MiXCR. The sample has roughly 340,000 distinct CDR3 sequences, more than 15% seen once; the top ten hold about a fifth. Sequencing was carried out using PBMCs or a T cell subset sorted from them (not recorded which). The receptors stem from a man aged 18 to 30 who had mild COVID-19 (a few samples of this study predate the infection). Cell type and time point are not known.

This clonotype was picked up a small number of times. The genes are TRBV6-5 and TRBJ1-4; D is unclear. The V gene's germline CDR1 is MNHEY and CDR2 SVGAGI. V was shortened by 2 bases and J by 3 bases, with 7 bases between the two germline ends. The length of the CDR3 is 14 residues. CDR3 DNA: TGTGCCAGCAGTTACGCAGGTCCTAATGAAAAACTGTTTTTT. Its protein is CASSYAGPNEKLFF.

The chain combines TRBV7-9 with TRBJ2-4; TRBD1 is a possible D gene (6 bases). Deletions cut 5 bases from V and 3 bases from J, with 14 bases between. Germline-derived CDR1 and CDR2 are SEHNR and FQNEAQ (reference sequence). The CDR3 loop spans 15 amino acids. The CDR3 region is CASSDTGTYKNIQYF. In DNA form, the CDR3 reads TGTGCCAGCAGCGACACAGGGACCTACAAAAACATTCAGTACTTC.

The V gene is TRBV12-3 or TRBV12-4, the J gene TRBJ2-7; tentatively, D is TRBD1 (6 bases). With 3 bases removed from V and 6 bases from J, the gap between germline ends came to 15 bases. The CDR3 runs 14 residues. The CDR3 DNA reads TGTGCCAGCAGTTTCATGGCAGGGACAAGCGAGCAGTACTTC. It specifies CASSFMAGTSEQYF.

This clonotype occurred a few times. The J gene is TRBJ2-7, the V gene TRBV4-2; unclear D gene. Germline CDR1 is LGHNA and CDR2 is YNFKEQ. Trimming removed 4 bases from V and 2 bases from J, with 9 bases in between. There are 13 residues in the CDR3. Written as DNA, the CDR3 is TGTGCCAGCAGCCGCGAGCTTACCTACGAGCAGTACTTC. It yields the protein CASSRELTYEQYF.

This chain links TRBV6-5 with TRBJ2-3, with 11 bases that match TRBD2. The length of the CDR3 is 18 residues. CDR1 is MNHEY, CDR2 SVGAGI, per germline. Trimming took 0 bases from V and 0 from J; bases not matched to a gene: 5. The CDR3 here is CASSYSASGGTSTDTQYF. The CDR3 DNA is TGTGCCAGCAGTTACTCAGCTAGCGGGGGGACTAGCACAGATACGCAGTATTTT.

The V and J genes are TRBV27 and TRBJ1-2; D is unresolved. Germline V CDR1 and CDR2: MNHEY, SMNVEV (reference sequence). Trimming stripped 5 bases from V and 8 bases from J, with 12 bases between. This CDR3 contains 12 residues. CDR3 amino acids: CASSPNNAGYTF. The DNA for the CDR3 is TGTGCCAGCAGTCCAAACAATGCGGGCTACACCTTC.

The V and J genes are TRBV27 and TRBJ1-3, with 7 positions matching TRBD1. Per the germline V gene, CDR1 is MNHEY and CDR2 is SMNVEV (reference sequence). The V gene end was trimmed by 7 bases and the J gene end by 0 bases; junction bases not matched to a gene: 12. This CDR3 contains 17 residues. CDR3 nucleotide sequence: TGTGCCAGCAAACCGATCGCCGGGACAGACTCTGGAAACACCATATATTTT. It encodes CASKPIAGTDSGNTIYF.

This clonotype was observed many times. The gene calls are TRBV7-3 and TRBJ2-1, with 7 bases identical to TRBD2. Germline V CDR1 and CDR2: SGHTA, FQGTGA. The J segment lost 0 bases and the V segment lost 5 bases, leaving 4 bases of the junction unmatched. The CDR3 covers 15 residues. CDR3 in DNA: TGTGCCAGCAGCCAAGGGACTAACTCCTACAATGAGCAGTTCTTC. Amino acid sequence: CASSQGTNSYNEQFF.

This chain uses TRBV20-1 with TRBJ2-7; TRBD1 matches 8 bases. CDR3 length: 14 amino acids. The J segment lost 3 bases and the V segment lost 5 bases, leaving 9 bases of the junction unmatched. The germline gives CDR1 DFQATT, CDR2 SNEGSKA (reference sequence). The CDR3 sequence is CSAEDWTGSYEQYF. In DNA form, the CDR3 reads TGCAGTGCTGAAGACTGGACAGGGAGCTACGAGCAGTACTTC.

This clonotype has only a few counts. The chain combines TRBV20-1 with TRBJ2-5; no reliable D call. Germline loops: CDR1 DFQATT, CDR2 SNEGSKA (reference sequence). The ends were cut back, 2 bases at V and 5 bases at J, with 12 bases in the middle. The CDR3 has 13 residues. The CDR3 DNA sequence: TGCAGTGCTAGAAAGCCGGTGGGGGAGACCCAGTACTTC. Encoded protein: CSARKPVGETQYF.

This chain connects TRBV5-1 to TRBJ2-5; 14 bases are shared with TRBD2. The V gene end was trimmed by 6 bases and the J gene end by 5 bases; junction bases not matched to a gene: 6. The CDR3 has 15 amino acids. Germline lookup yields CDR1 SGHRS and CDR2 YFSETQ. CDR3 DNA: TGCGCCAGCACCCCGGGACTAGCGGGGGAGGAGACCCAGTACTTC. It is translated as CASTPGLAGEETQYF.

The V call is TRBV5-6, the J call TRBJ1-4, with 7 bases identical to TRBD1. This CDR3 is built from 17 residues. Germline CDR1 reads SGHDT; CDR2 reads YYEEEE. J was trimmed by 6 bases and V by 3 bases; bases with no gene match: 14. CDR3 coding DNA: TGTGCCAGCAGCTCCCTCCGGGACAGCTATCTCGATGAAAAACTGTTTTTT. It encodes CASSSLRDSYLDEKLFF.

This clonotype was detected a few times. The rearrangement links TRBV15 to TRBJ2-5; D unclear. This CDR3 contains 11 residues. Trimming pared 0 bases from V and 5 bases from J, leaving 1 base between. From germline, CDR1 is LNHNV and CDR2 YYDKDF (reference sequence). CDR3 residues: CATSREETQYF. As DNA, the CDR3 is TGTGCCACCAGCAGAGAGGAGACCCAGTACTTC.

This chain links TRBV13 with TRBJ1-1, with D tentatively TRBD1 (6 bases). CDR1 is PRHDT, CDR2 FYEKMQ, per germline (reference sequence). V was clipped by 1 base and J by 3 bases, with 18 bases between them. The CDR3 length is 17 residues. CDR3 sequence (DNA): TGTGCCAGCAGCTTAGCCTGGACAGATTTATGGGACACTGAAGCTTTCTTT. Translated, it gives CASSLAWTDLWDTEAFF. Combining the CDR3 with reference TRBV13 and TRBJ1-1 gives the whole variable domain AAGVIQSPRHLIKEKRETATLKCYPIPRHDTVYWYQQGPGQDPQFLISFYEKMQSDKGSIPDRFSAQQFSDYHSELNMSSLELGDSALYFCASSLAWTDLWDTEAFFGQGTRLTVV.

This chain uses TRBV12-3 or TRBV12-4 with TRBJ2-1; no definite D call. V was clipped by 2 bases and J by 6 bases, with 5 bases between them. CDR3 length equals 12 residues. The CDR3: CASSLNGNEQFF. The CDR3 DNA follows: TGTGCCAGCAGTTTAAATGGCAATGAGCAGTTCTTC.

This clonotype was counted only a few times. The chain carries TRBV19 and TRBJ2-5, with 10 nucleotides matching TRBD2. Per germline, CDR1 LNHDA and CDR2 SQIVND (reference sequence). The CDR3 runs to 14 residues. Trimming removed 2 bases from V and 3 bases from J; junction bases left unmatched: 0. The CDR3 spells CASSILAGEETQYF. The CDR3 nucleotides read TGTGCCAGTAGTATACTAGCGGGGGAAGAGACCCAGTACTTC.

This clonotype was seen more than once but under ten times. This chain uses TRBV7-9 with TRBJ1-1; no firm D call. Germline values: CDR1 SEHNR, CDR2 FQNEAQ (reference sequence). This CDR3 comprises 13 residues. Trimming pared 5 bases from V and 2 bases from J, leaving 9 bases between. The DNA for the CDR3 is TGTGCCAGCAGCCAGGACGTAAACACTGAAGCTTTCTTT. Translation gives CASSQDVNTEAFF. Full variable domain (outside the CDR3, taken from reference TRBV7-9 and TRBJ1-1): DTGVSQNPRHKITKRGQNVTFRCDPISEHNRLYWYRQTLGQGPEFLTYFQNEAQLEKSRLLSDRFSAERPKGSFSTLEIQRTEQGDSAMYLCASSQDVNTEAFFGQGTRLTVV.

This sequence joins TRBV4-3 and TRBJ2-3; D remains unclear. Germline CDR1 LGHNA, CDR2 YSLEER. Trimming cost V 4 bases and J 0 bases, with 14 bases left between them. The CDR3 contains 16 residues. The CDR3 bases are TGCGCCAGCAGCCCGCTGGCACAACCTAGCACAGATACGCAGTATTTT. It yields the protein CASSPLAQPSTDTQYF.

A few counts support this clonotype. The chain uses TRBV7-2 and TRBJ2-7; D uncertain. Germline CDR1 SGHTA, CDR2 FQGNSA. The length of the CDR3 is 11 residues. With 5 bases removed from V and 7 bases from J, the gap between germline ends came to 9 bases. CDR3 in DNA: TGTGCCAGCAGCGTCCTCGGAGAGCAGTACTTC. This gives the protein CASSVLGEQYF. Filled out from reference TRBV7-2 and TRBJ2-7, the complete variable domain reads GAGVSQSPSNKVTEKGKDVELRCDPISGHTALYWYRQSLGQGLEFLIYFQGNSAPDKSGLPSDRFSAERTGGSVSTLTIQRTQQEDSAVYLCASSVLGEQYFGPGTRLTVT.

The CDR3 spells CASSQDLGDHQPQHF. The CDR3, as DNA: TGCGCCAGCAGCCAAGATTTAGGGGACCATCAGCCCCAGCATTTT. V and J are TRBV4-3 and TRBJ1-5; D possibly corresponds to TRBD1 (5 bases). V lost 0 bases and J lost 5, with 11 bases in between. This CDR3 contains 15 residues. CDR1 is LGHNA, CDR2 YSLEER, per germline.

V gene TRBV6-5 combines with J gene TRBJ1-2; 11 bases agree with TRBD1. CDR1 and CDR2 (germline): MNHEY, SVGAGI. Losses at the gene ends were 4 bases for V and 3 bases for J; bases not matched to a gene: 1. CDR3 size: 14 residues. CDR3 nucleotides: TGTGCCAGCAGTTGGGGACAGGGGGACTATGGCTACACCTTC. It translates to CASSWGQGDYGYTF.

Many counts were recorded for this clonotype. This chain links TRBV20-1 with TRBJ2-3; 7 nucleotides align to TRBD2. The V and J ends lost 3 bases and 5 bases, in that order; junction bases with no gene match: 11. Germline assignment: CDR1 DFQATT and CDR2 SNEGSKA (reference sequence). CDR3 length: 15 residues. The CDR3 reads CSASGAASGGDTQYF. The CDR3 coding sequence is TGCAGTGCTAGCGGTGCTGCTAGCGGAGGAGATACGCAGTATTTT.

J is TRBJ2-5 and V is TRBV15, with D perhaps TRBD1 (5 bases). Between the trimmed V and J ends, which lost 0 bases and 4 bases, there was a span of 9 bases. Germline-derived CDR1 and CDR2 are LNHNV and YYDKDF (reference sequence). There are 14 residues in the CDR3. The CDR3 reads CATSRDLGAETQYF. The CDR3 nucleotides read TGTGCCACCAGCAGAGATCTAGGGGCAGAGACCCAGTACTTC.

The chain joins TRBV5-1 to TRBJ2-6; TRBD2 matches at 8 bases. Germline values: CDR1 SGHRS, CDR2 YFSETQ. CDR3 size: 16 residues. Losses at the gene ends were 4 bases for V and 0 bases for J; bases not matched to a gene: 3. CDR3 protein: CASSAGGDSGANVLTF. CDR3 coding DNA: TGCGCCAGCAGCGCCGGGGGGGACTCTGGGGCCAACGTCCTGACTTTC.

This clonotype was picked up a small number of times. The rearrangement uses TRBV9 and TRBJ1-2, with 9 bases fitting TRBD1. Trimming at V came to 4 bases and at J to 2 bases, leaving 6 bases not matched to a gene. Germline loops: CDR1 SGDLS, CDR2 YYNGEE. This CDR3 spans 15 amino acids. CDR3 residues: CASSPKDRGNYGYTF. In DNA form, the CDR3 reads TGTGCCAGCAGCCCCAAGGACAGGGGCAACTATGGCTACACCTTC.

This clonotype was detected a few times. V is TRBV20-1 and J is TRBJ2-1, with 10 bases aligning to TRBD2. Looked up from germline, CDR1 is DFQATT and CDR2 is SNEGSKA (reference sequence). The CDR3 runs 17 residues. CDR3 residues: CSWGGLASPTSYNEQFF. In DNA, the CDR3 is TGCAGCTGGGGGGGACTAGCGTCGCCAACATCCTACAATGAGCAGTTCTTC.

This clonotype has just a few counts. This chain joins TRBV5-6 and TRBJ1-1; no firm D call. Per germline, CDR1 SGHDT and CDR2 YYEEEE. Trimming shortened V by 4 bases and J by 5 bases, and 12 bases separated the two germline ends. The CDR3 has 13 residues. This CDR3 reads CASSPTRLTEAFF. The CDR3, as DNA: TGTGCCAGCAGCCCGACGAGGCTGACTGAAGCTTTCTTT.